This T cell receptor beta chain comes out of a study of CD8 T cells in Susac syndrome. Sequencing of TCR beta, carried out with a high-throughput approach, was applied to CD8+ and CD4+ T cells from the blood. The multiple sclerosis control group was made up of treatment-naive patients with stable or active relapsing-remitting disease. In contrast to the negatively isolated CD8+ and CD4+ T cells, TEMRA cells were FACS-enriched. The RNA input was 0.5 to 1 ug, and it was reverse transcribed with random hexamers. An immunoSEQ multiplex PCR amplified TCR beta CDR3 over 54 Vbeta and 13 Jbeta. MiXCR was run by TCRdb on the immunoSEQ multiplex PCR reads, yielding one entry per CDR3 protein. The repertoire holds around 80,000 distinct CDR3 sequences, with over 75% as singletons. The germline gives CDR1 MNHEY, CDR2 SMNVEV (reference sequence). The V end lost 3 bases, the J end lost 4 bases, and 10 bases lay between the germline ends. The CDR3 has 14 amino acids.

This chain joins TRBV27 and TRBJ2-1; maybe TRBD2 (6 bases). The TCR was taken from a human donor with multiple sclerosis. The specimen sequenced was CD8+ T cells from PBMCs. The CDR3 reads CASSFSGPYNEQFF. The DNA for the CDR3 is TGTGCCAGCAGTTTTAGCGGTCCTTACAATGAGCAGTTCTTC.